This TCR beta chain was profiled in a study of blood T cell repertoires in COVID-19. Study-wide background: Acute and convalescent COVID-19 samples came from the United States, Italy and Spain.

Produced via immunoSEQ multiplex PCR; TCRdb's table is partial and in-frame only. The data show 300,000 to 350,000 clones, approximately 85% seen once. This CDR3 region has 15 residues. The V end lost 4 bases, the J end lost 3 bases, and 15 bases lay between the germline ends. The germline V gene encodes CDR1 SGHRS and CDR2 YFSETQ. Adults between roughly 18 and 90 years of age took part from about two dozen US areas. Clinical history reported by participants formed the basis on which cohorts were assigned. Two negative PCRs, clearance, or symptom resolution were required of recovered Cohort 3 donors. The sequence was obtained from a young man who had recovered from COVID-19. The chain carries TRBV5-1 and TRBJ2-3; D perhaps matches TRBD2 (7 bases). The sample was PBMCs or T cells enriched from blood (not recorded which). CDR3: CASSPGGPVTDTQYF. The CDR3 DNA reads as TGCGCCAGCAGCCCCGGGGGGCCGGTGACAGATACGCAGTATTTT.